One and the same sample provided the 10 T cell receptor beta chains below, sequenced in a study of cytomegalovirus exposure and HLA in healthy donors. Amplification used 60 Vbeta primers and 13 Jbeta primers. The data were produced by immunoSEQ multiplex PCR, yet TCRdb's version contains in-frame clones alone and is incomplete. This sample yields fewer than 250,000 clones, of which more than 80% are seen a single time; 2.5% to 3.5% belongs to the top ten. Sample: PBMCs. The receptors here all came from a man younger than 45 in good health and CMV-seronegative.

The gene calls are TRBV9 and TRBJ2-5, with 14 bases matching TRBD2. Germline CDR1 is SGDLS and CDR2 is YYNGEE. Trimming took 0 bases from V and 0 from J; bases not matched to a gene: 7. CDR3 length equals 19 residues. Written as DNA, the CDR3 is TGTGCCAGCAGCGTAGGTCCGGGACTAGCGGGGGCGTACCAAGAGACCCAGTACTTC. As protein: CASSVGPGLAGAYQETQYF.

The chain employs TRBV2 and TRBJ1-3; no firm D call. Deletions cut 3 bases from V and 4 bases from J, with 16 bases between. This CDR3 has 16 amino acids. CDR1 is SNHLY and CDR2 is FYNNEI in the germline V gene. The CDR3 coding sequence is TGTGCCAGCAGTGAGCAAACCGAGGGAGAAGGAAACACCATATATTTT. It encodes CASSEQTEGEGNTIYF. The full variable domain, completed using reference TRBV2 and TRBJ1-3, is EPEVTQTPSHQVTQMGQEVILRCVPISNHLYFYWYRQILGQKVEFLVSFYNNEISEKSEIFDDQFSVERPDGSNFTLKIRSTKLEDSAMYFCASSEQTEGEGNTIYFGEGSWLTVV.

The chain joins TRBV11-1 to TRBJ1-6; perhaps TRBD1 as D (5 bases). Germline V gene data show CDR1 as SGHAT and CDR2 as FQDESV (reference sequence). Trimming removed 4 bases from V and 10 bases from J, with 17 bases in between. The CDR3 consists of 15 residues. The CDR3: CASSSRQSPRSPLHF. The CDR3, as DNA: TGTGCCAGCAGCTCCCGACAGTCCCCGCGCTCACCCCTCCACTTT.

This chain connects TRBV6-6 to TRBJ1-4; D is uncertain. V was trimmed by 2 bases and J by 4 bases, leaving 14 bases between them. The CDR3 totals 16 residues. Per the germline V gene, CDR1 is MNHNY and CDR2 is SVGAGI (reference sequence). The CDR3 loop reads CASSYPQRVGNEKLFF. Here the CDR3 DNA reads TGTGCCAGCAGTTACCCCCAGAGGGTCGGTAATGAAAAACTGTTTTTT.

The chain has TRBV4-1 and TRBJ1-5; possibly TRBD1 for D (5 bases). Trimming shortened V by 4 bases and J by 6 bases, and 16 bases separated the two germline ends. The CDR3 sequence is 15 residues long. Germline loops: CDR1 MGHRA, CDR2 YSYEKL. The CDR3 reads CASSRGEGWGQPQHF. The CDR3 nucleotides read TGCGCCAGCAGCCGAGGGGAGGGATGGGGTCAGCCCCAGCATTTT.

The chain recombines TRBV7-2 with TRBJ2-7; TRBD2 might be the D (6 bases). With 0 bases removed from V and 5 bases from J, the gap between germline ends came to 17 bases. Germline CDR1 and CDR2: SGHTA and FQGNSA. The CDR3 loop spans 16 amino acids. In DNA, the CDR3 is TGTGCCAGCAGCTTAGCCATCTGGGGAGGTGTGGACGAGCAGTACTTC. Its protein is CASSLAIWGGVDEQYF.

This clone was counted a few times. The chain uses TRBV18 and TRBJ2-3, with D perhaps matching TRBD1 (5 bases). V lost 3 bases and J lost 4, with 11 bases in between. The V gene's germline CDR1 is KGHSH and CDR2 LQKENI. This CDR3 has 14 residues. CDR3 bases: TGTGCCAGCTCACCCAAGACAGCGTCAGATACGCAGTATTTT. Encoded protein: CASSPKTASDTQYF.

The chain recombines TRBV2 with TRBJ2-3; D gene uncertain. Germline V gives CDR1 SNHLY, CDR2 FYNNEI. V was shortened by 6 bases and J by 2 bases, with 9 bases between the two germline ends. The CDR3 extends over 13 amino acids. This chain's CDR3 is CASSGYSTDTQYF. The CDR3 nucleotides read TGTGCCAGCAGCGGTTACTCCACAGATACGCAGTATTTT.

The chain recombines TRBV5-1 with TRBJ1-6; TRBD1 matches 9 bases. CDR3 length equals 18 residues. The ends lost 4 bases at V and 9 bases at J; junction bases unmatched: 17. CDR1 is SGHRS and CDR2 is YFSETQ in the germline V gene. In DNA, the CDR3 is TGCGCCAGCAGCCGCGAGGGACAGGGAGGCTTAGGGGGTTCACCCCTCCACTTT. It is translated as CASSREGQGGLGGSPLHF.

The gene calls are TRBV2 and TRBJ1-1; 9 bases line up with TRBD1. The CDR3 loop spans 14 amino acids. J lost 4 bases, V lost 6 bases, and 6 bases had no gene match. Germline CDR1 and CDR2: SNHLY and FYNNEI. CDR3 sequence: CASSLQGAGTEAFF. DNA of the CDR3: TGTGCCAGCAGCTTACAGGGGGCGGGCACTGAAGCTTTCTTT.